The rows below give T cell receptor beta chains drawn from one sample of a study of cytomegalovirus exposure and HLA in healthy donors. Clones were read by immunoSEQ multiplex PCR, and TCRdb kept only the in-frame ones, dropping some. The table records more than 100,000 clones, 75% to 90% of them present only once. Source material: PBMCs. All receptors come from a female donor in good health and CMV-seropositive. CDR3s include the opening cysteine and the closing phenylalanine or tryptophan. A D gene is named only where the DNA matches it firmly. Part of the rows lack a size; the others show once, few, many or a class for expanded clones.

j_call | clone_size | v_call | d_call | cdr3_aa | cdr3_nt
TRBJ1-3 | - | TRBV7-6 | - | CASSSQSLSGNTIYF | TGTGCCAGCAGCTCACAGAGCCTCTCTGGAAACACCATATATTTT
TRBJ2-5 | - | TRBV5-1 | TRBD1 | CASSFGGSTGEETQYF | TGCGCCAGCAGCTTTGGTGGCTCTACAGGGGAAGAGACCCAGTACTTC
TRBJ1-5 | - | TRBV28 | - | CARGTFGQPQHF | TGTGCCAGGGGGACATTCGGGCAGCCCCAGCATTTT
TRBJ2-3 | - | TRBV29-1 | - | CSVALTDTQYF | TGCAGCGTTGCCCTCACAGATACGCAGTATTTT
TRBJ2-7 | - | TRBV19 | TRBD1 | CASRPTGAFYEQYF | TGTGCCAGTAGGCCGACAGGGGCATTCTACGAGCAGTACTTC
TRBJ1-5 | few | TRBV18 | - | CASSPGRDQPQHF | TGTGCCAGCTCACCAGGCAGGGATCAGCCCCAGCATTTT
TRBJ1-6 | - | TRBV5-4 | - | CASRTLGGSSRNSPLHF | TGTGCCAGCAGGACCCTGGGGGGAAGTAGTCGGAATTCACCCCTCCACTTT
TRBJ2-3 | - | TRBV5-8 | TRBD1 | CASSFRQGAIDTQYF | TGTGCCAGCAGCTTTAGGCAGGGGGCTATAGATACGCAGTATTTT
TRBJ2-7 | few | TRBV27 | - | CASNFGRGPTYEQYF | TGTGCCAGCAATTTCGGGCGGGGGCCCACCTACGAGCAGTACTTC
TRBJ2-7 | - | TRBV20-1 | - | CSARDMTAEYF | TGCAGTGCTAGAGATATGACAGCTGAGTACTTC
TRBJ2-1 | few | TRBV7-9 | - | CASSLALASGNEQFF | TGTGCCAGCAGCTTAGCCTTGGCGTCCGGGAATGAGCAGTTCTTC
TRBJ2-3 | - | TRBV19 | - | CASSQGTTDTQYF | TGTGCCAGTAGTCAGGGAACCACAGATACGCAGTATTTT
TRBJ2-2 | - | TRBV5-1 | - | CASSFRGTNTGELFF | TGCGCCAGCAGCTTCCGCGGGACCAACACCGGGGAGCTGTTTTTT
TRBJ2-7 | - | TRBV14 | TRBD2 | CASSEAGVVTSYEQYF | TGTGCCAGCAGCGAAGCGGGGGTAGTGACCTCCTACGAGCAGTACTTC
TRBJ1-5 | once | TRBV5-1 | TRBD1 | CASSSGQGEQPQHF | TGCGCCAGCAGCTCCGGACAGGGGGAACAGCCCCAGCATTTT
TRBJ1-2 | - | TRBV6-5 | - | CASSYSGGREGYTF | TGTGCCAGCAGTTACTCAGGGGGAAGGGAAGGCTACACCTTC
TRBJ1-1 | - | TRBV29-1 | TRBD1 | CSVEGTGNTEAFF | TGCAGCGTTGAAGGGACAGGGAACACTGAAGCTTTCTTT
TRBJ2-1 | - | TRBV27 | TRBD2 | CASSSLGAGVDNEQFF | TGTGCCAGCAGTTCCCTAGGAGCGGGGGTTGACAATGAGCAGTTCTTC
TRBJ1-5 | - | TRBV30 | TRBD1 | CAWSLGQAKYQPQHF | TGTGCCTGGAGTCTAGGACAGGCAAAGTATCAGCCCCAGCATTTT
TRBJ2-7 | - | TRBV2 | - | CASTPTYEQYF | TGTGCCAGCACTCCAACTTACGAGCAGTACTTC
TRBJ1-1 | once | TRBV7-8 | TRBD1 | CASSSGGEAFF | TGTGCCAGCAGCTCAGGGGGTGAAGCTTTCTTT
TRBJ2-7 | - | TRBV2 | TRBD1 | CASDRRGQGTYEQYF | TGTGCCAGCGACCGACGGGGACAGGGGACCTACGAGCAGTACTTC
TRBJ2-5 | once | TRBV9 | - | CASSVDGGSETQYF | TGTGCCAGCAGCGTAGATGGGGGGTCGGAGACCCAGTACTTC
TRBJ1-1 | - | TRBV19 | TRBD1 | CASFKTGVAEAFF | TGTGCCAGTTTTAAAACAGGGGTGGCTGAAGCTTTCTTT
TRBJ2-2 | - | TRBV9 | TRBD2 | CASSVERTRANTGELFF | TGTGCCAGCAGCGTAGAGAGGACTAGAGCGAACACCGGGGAGCTGTTTTTT
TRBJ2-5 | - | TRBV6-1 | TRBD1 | CASRPGQGAQETQYF | TGTGCCAGCAGGCCGGGACAGGGGGCGCAAGAGACCCAGTACTTC
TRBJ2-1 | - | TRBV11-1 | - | CASSLATYNEQFF | TGTGCCAGCAGCTTAGCAACATACAATGAGCAGTTCTTC
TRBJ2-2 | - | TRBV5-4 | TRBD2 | CASRSGGAITGELFF | TGTGCCAGCAGGAGCGGGGGGGCCATTACCGGGGAGCTGTTTTTT
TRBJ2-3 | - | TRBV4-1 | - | CASSQEGLGSDTQYF | TGCGCCAGCAGCCAAGAAGGCCTAGGTTCAGATACGCAGTATTTT
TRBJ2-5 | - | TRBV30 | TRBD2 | CAWSVPSGEETQYF | TGTGCCTGGAGTGTACCCAGCGGGGAAGAGACCCAGTACTTC
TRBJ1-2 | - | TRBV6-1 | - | CASTMAQFNYGYTF | TGTGCCAGCACCATGGCCCAGTTTAACTATGGCTACACCTTC
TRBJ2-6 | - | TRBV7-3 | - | CASSPQGGSLANVLTF | TGTGCCAGCAGCCCCCAAGGGGGTTCTCTGGCCAACGTCCTGACTTTC
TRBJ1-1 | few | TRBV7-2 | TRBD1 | CASSLMVRGPAEAFF | TGTGCCAGCAGCTTAATGGTCAGGGGGCCTGCGGAAGCTTTCTTT
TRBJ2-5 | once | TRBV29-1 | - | CSVEVVFRGETQYF | TGCAGCGTTGAAGTGGTATTCCGGGGGGAGACCCAGTACTTC
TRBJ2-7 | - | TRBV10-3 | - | CAISVEGAEKYF | TGTGCCATCAGTGTGGAGGGAGCGGAAAAGTACTTC
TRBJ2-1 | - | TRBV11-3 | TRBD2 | CASSSSGAYNEQFF | TGTGCCAGCAGCTCAAGCGGGGCCTACAATGAGCAGTTCTTC
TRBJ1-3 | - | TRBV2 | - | CASMVTLGNTIYF | TGTGCCAGCATGGTGACACTTGGAAACACCATATATTTT
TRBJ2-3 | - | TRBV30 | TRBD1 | CAWSHRQGPDTQYF | TGTGCCTGGAGCCACAGACAGGGGCCAGATACGCAGTATTTT
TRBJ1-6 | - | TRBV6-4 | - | CASSQGINSPLHF | TGTGCCAGCAGCCAGGGGATTAATTCACCCCTCCACTTT
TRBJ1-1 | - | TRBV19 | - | CASSTYRAGNTEAFF | TGTGCCAGTAGTACCTACAGGGCCGGGAACACTGAAGCTTTCTTT
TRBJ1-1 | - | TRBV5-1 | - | CASSLEDIMNTEAFF | TGCGCCAGCAGCTTGGAGGACATTATGAACACTGAAGCTTTCTTT
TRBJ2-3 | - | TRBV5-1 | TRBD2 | CASSLKLAGGGDTQYF | TGCGCCAGCAGCCTGAAACTAGCGGGGGGGGGAGATACGCAGTATTTT
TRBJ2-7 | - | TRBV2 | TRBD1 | CASSARTGSYEQYF | TGTGCCAGCAGTGCCAGGACAGGGAGTTACGAGCAGTACTTC
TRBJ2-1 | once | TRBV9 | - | CASSVTSRVEGNEQFF | TGTGCCAGCAGCGTAACTAGCAGAGTAGAGGGAAATGAGCAGTTCTTC
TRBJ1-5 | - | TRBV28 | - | CASMPGTQPQHF | TGTGCCAGCATGCCAGGAACTCAGCCCCAGCATTTT
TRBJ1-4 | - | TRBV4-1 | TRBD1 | CASSQVPGQGQNEKLFF | TGCGCCAGCAGCCAAGTCCCGGGACAGGGACAGAATGAAAAACTGTTTTTT
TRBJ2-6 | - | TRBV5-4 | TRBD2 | CASSFAGAGANVLTF | TGTGCCAGCAGCTTTGCGGGGGCTGGGGCCAACGTCCTGACTTTC
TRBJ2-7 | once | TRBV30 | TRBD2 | CACSRGGPEQYF | TGTGCCTGCTCCCGCGGGGGGCCCGAGCAGTACTTC
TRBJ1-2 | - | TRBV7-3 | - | CASSGVRDSGYTF | TGTGCCAGCAGCGGGGTCAGGGATAGCGGCTACACCTTC
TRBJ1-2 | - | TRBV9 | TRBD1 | CASSVRDSNYGYTF | TGTGCCAGCAGCGTAAGGGACAGTAACTATGGCTACACCTTC
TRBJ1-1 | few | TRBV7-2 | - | CASSLPQNTEAFF | TGTGCCAGCAGCTTACCCCAGAACACTGAAGCTTTCTTT
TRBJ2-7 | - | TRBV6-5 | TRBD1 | CASSYRTGTSEQYF | TGTGCCAGCAGTTACCGGACAGGGACGAGCGAGCAGTACTTC
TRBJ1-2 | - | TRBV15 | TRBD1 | CATSRDEKIPDRADYGYTF | TGTGCCACCAGCAGAGATGAAAAAATTCCTGACAGGGCTGACTATGGCTACACCTTC
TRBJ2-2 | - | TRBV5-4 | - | CASSQNTGELFF | TGTGCCAGCAGCCAGAACACCGGGGAGCTGTTTTTT
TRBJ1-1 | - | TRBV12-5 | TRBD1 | CASGLTQGTEAFF | TGTGCTAGTGGTTTGACACAGGGGACTGAAGCTTTCTTT
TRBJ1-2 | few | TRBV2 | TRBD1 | CARGGQGYGYTF | TGTGCCAGGGGAGGACAGGGCTATGGCTACACCTTC
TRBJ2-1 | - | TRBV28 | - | CASSFTGRGYNEQFF | TGTGCCAGCAGTTTTACAGGACGGGGGTACAATGAGCAGTTCTTC